The 4 T cell receptor beta chains presented below share a single source sample, sequenced in a study of T cell responses to AZD1222 COVID-19 vaccine. TCRdb's copy holds only in-frame clones and misses some; the assay was immunoSEQ multiplex PCR. The data show 95,000 to 100,000 clones, with roughly 84% seen just once and 1.4% held by the top ten. The material sequenced was peripheral blood, taken on day 0 of AZD1222 vaccination. These receptors came from an adult in good health.

The chain uses TRBV4-3 and TRBJ2-7; 7 bases map to TRBD1. The trim removed 2 bases at V and 3 bases at J, leaving 7 bases unmatched. Germline V gives CDR1 LGHNA, CDR2 YSLEER. The CDR3 length is 15 residues. The CDR3 spells CASSQRQGANYEQYF. CDR3 bases: TGCGCCAGCAGCCAACGACAGGGTGCAAACTACGAGCAGTACTTC.

The chain joins TRBV7-7 to TRBJ1-4; 8 bases line up with TRBD1. Germline V CDR1 and CDR2: SSHAT, FNYEAQ (reference sequence). V was clipped by 4 bases and J by 4 bases; unmatched bases: 5. There are 15 residues in the CDR3. CDR3 loop: CASSYGTGLNEKLFF. For the CDR3, the DNA is TGTGCCAGCAGCTACGGGACAGGACTTAATGAAAAACTGTTTTTT.

V usage is TRBV28 and J usage is TRBJ1-6; the D gene is possibly TRBD1 (5 bases). V was trimmed by 6 bases and J by 17 bases, leaving 17 bases between them. CDR1 is MDHEN, CDR2 SYDVKM, per germline. The CDR3 loop spans 12 amino acids. The DNA of the CDR3 is TGTGCCAGCAGACCCACCAAAGGGGCCTTCCACTTT. This codes for CASRPTKGAFHF.

This clone came up a few times. The gene calls are TRBV6-4 and TRBJ2-1; 12 nucleotides agree with TRBD2. The germline CDR1 and CDR2 sequences are MRHNA and SNTAGT. V trimming: 4 bases; J trimming: 7 bases; junction bases outside the gene matches: 2. The CDR3 length is 14 residues. This CDR3 is CASSAGTSGNEQFF. As DNA, the CDR3 is TGTGCCAGCAGTGCCGGGACTAGCGGGAATGAGCAGTTCTTC.